A selection of T cell receptor beta chains follows, all from one sample in a study of CD8+ T cells in alopecia areata. The protocol was immunoSEQ multiplex PCR, while the TCRdb copy is restricted to in-frame clones and leaves out a portion. Of approximately 180,000 clones listed, roughly 60% were seen once; the top ten hold roughly 1.7%. Sequencing was performed on CD4+ T cells sorted from blood, taken at week 0. Receptors originate from a human donor with alopecia areata. Both conserved end residues are part of each CDR3. A D gene is named only where the DNA matches it firmly. Rows give clone size only sometimes, using once, few, many, or a class for an expanded clone.

j_call d_call clone_size v_call cdr3_aa cdr3_nt
TRBJ1-1 NA NA TRBV18 CASSPASRDPKDEAFF TGTGCCAGCTCACCAGCTAGCAGGGACCCCAAGGATGAAGCTTTCTTT
TRBJ2-5 TRBD2 NA TRBV4-3 CASSQMASGGQETQYF TGCGCCAGCAGCCAAATGGCTAGCGGGGGCCAAGAGACCCAGTACTTC
TRBJ1-6 NA NA TRBV5-1 CASSLLPDTPLHF TGCGCCAGCAGCTTGTTACCCGACACACCCCTCCACTTT
TRBJ2-1 TRBD2 few TRBV29-1 CSVDRGGRNNEQFF TGCAGCGTTGACCGTGGCGGGAGAAACAATGAGCAGTTCTTC
TRBJ2-1 NA few TRBV7-2 CASSLIMNEQFF TGTGCCAGCAGCTTAATTATGAATGAGCAGTTCTTC
TRBJ2-1 NA few TRBV12-5 CANAERQESEQFF TGTGCCAACGCAGAACGCCAGGAGAGTGAGCAGTTCTTC
TRBJ1-1 NA NA TRBV19 CASSIQGSKNTEAFF TGTGCCAGTAGTATCCAGGGCAGTAAGAACACTGAAGCTTTCTTT
TRBJ2-2 NA few TRBV7-3 CASSTSTGELFF TGTGCCAGCAGCACCAGCACCGGGGAGCTGTTTTTT
TRBJ1-1 NA NA TRBV20-1 CSAAFTEAFF TGCAGTGCTGCCTTCACTGAAGCTTTCTTT
TRBJ2-7 TRBD2 once TRBV27 CASSPLTSGAGEQYF TGTGCCAGCAGTCCTCTGACTAGCGGGGCGGGCGAGCAGTACTTC
TRBJ1-1 NA NA TRBV7-2 CASSSPGWGTEAFF TGTGCCAGCAGCTCTCCGGGGTGGGGCACTGAAGCTTTCTTT